The rows below give T cell receptor beta chains drawn from one sample of a study of blood T cell repertoires in COVID-19. Only in-frame clones appear in the TCRdb table, and some are missing; sequencing was by immunoSEQ multiplex PCR. The top ten hold roughly 2.3% of the sample, which has hundreds of thousands of clones, roughly 90% seen once. The sample comprised peripheral blood. The receptors derive from a man aged 18-30 years with active or convalescent COVID-19. CDR3s include the opening cysteine and the closing phenylalanine or tryptophan. Each record gives: clone size, CDR3 length, J gene, D gene, V gene, CDR3 protein, CDR3 DNA. The D gene is left open where the match is weak. The listing skips clone size in some rows; elsewhere it reads once, few, many or a size class.

>-|15|TRBJ2-5|-|TRBV6-1
CASSELGGRSETQYF
TGTGCCAGCAGTGAATTGGGGGGACGGTCAGAGACCCAGTACTTC
>-|13|TRBJ1-1|-|TRBV19
CASRGGSYTEAFF
TGTGCCAGTAGGGGGGGGTCTTACACTGAAGCTTTCTTT
>-|19|TRBJ2-3|-|TRBV19
CASSIDPVAVTESTDTQYF
TGTGCCAGTAGTATAGATCCCGTTGCCGTGACGGAGAGCACAGATACGCAGTATTTT
>few|15|TRBJ1-2|TRBD1|TRBV7-2
CASSSSGTGIYGYTF
TGTGCCAGCAGCTCCTCCGGGACAGGGATATATGGCTACACCTTC
>-|15|TRBJ2-3|TRBD2|TRBV5-6
CASSLLAAPTDTQYF
TGTGCCAGCAGCTTACTAGCGGCCCCCACAGATACGCAGTATTTT
>-|18|TRBJ2-7|-|TRBV27
CASSISTPGLGRPYEQYF
TGTGCCAGCAGCATATCCACTCCCGGTCTAGGCCGTCCCTACGAGCAGTACTTC
>-|14|TRBJ2-7|TRBD2|TRBV5-6
CASRVGGNTYEQYF
TGTGCCAGCAGGGTGGGGGGGAATACCTACGAGCAGTACTTC
>few|14|TRBJ1-3|-|TRBV4-3
CASSQVTSGNTIYF
TGCGCCAGCAGCCAAGTAACTTCTGGAAACACCATATATTTT
>-|16|TRBJ2-3|-|TRBV4-3
CASSQDRSTSTDTQYF
TGCGCCAGCAGCCAAGATCGATCCACTAGCACAGATACGCAGTATTTT
>-|14|TRBJ2-7|TRBD2|TRBV27
CASSTSGNTYEQYF
TGTGCCAGCAGTACTAGCGGGAATACCTACGAGCAGTACTTC
>-|14|TRBJ1-2|TRBD1|TRBV5-5
CASSLAQGGYGYTF
TGTGCCAGCAGCTTGGCACAGGGGGGCTATGGCTACACCTTC
>-|15|TRBJ2-1|TRBD2|TRBV28
CASSLSGRAGGEQFF
TGTGCCAGCAGTTTAAGCGGGAGGGCCGGGGGTGAGCAGTTCTTC
>few|15|TRBJ2-7|-|TRBV7-9
CASSLGSQGGYEQYF
TGTGCCAGCAGCTTAGGGTCACAAGGGGGCTACGAGCAGTACTTC
>once|15|TRBJ2-5|TRBD2|TRBV6-2/TRBV6-3
CASSKQLATKETQYF
TGTGCCAGCAGTAAACAACTAGCGACAAAAGAGACCCAGTACTTC
>-|16|TRBJ1-1|TRBD1|TRBV14
CASSQDPTGMNTEAFF
TGTGCCAGCAGCCAAGATCCGACAGGGATGAACACTGAAGCTTTCTTT
>-|14|TRBJ1-5|-|TRBV18
CASSPRAGDQPQHF
TGTGCCAGCTCACCTCGGGCAGGGGATCAGCCCCAGCATTTT
>-|12|TRBJ2-1|-|TRBV28
CASTRVLGEQFF
TGTGCCAGCACCCGGGTCCTCGGGGAGCAGTTCTTC
>-|17|TRBJ1-2|-|TRBV4-2
CASSQAPQTLLLYGYTF
TGTGCCAGCAGCCAAGCCCCCCAGACACTTCTCCTCTATGGCTACACCTTC
>-|15|TRBJ2-5|-|TRBV15
CATSRDQGAQETQYF
TGTGCCACCAGCAGAGATCAAGGGGCTCAAGAGACCCAGTACTTC
>-|12|TRBJ2-1|-|TRBV19
CASSRQYNEQFF
TGTGCCAGTAGTAGGCAATACAATGAGCAGTTCTTC
>-|12|TRBJ2-7|TRBD1|TRBV6-5
CASRQGAREQYF
TGTGCCAGCAGGCAGGGGGCGCGGGAGCAGTACTTC
>-|13|TRBJ2-7|-|TRBV12-3/TRBV12-4
CASSPGQSEEQYF
TGTGCCAGCAGCCCCGGACAGTCGGAAGAGCAGTACTTC
>-|16|TRBJ2-7|TRBD1|TRBV7-9
CASSLTPGQVDYEQYF
TGTGCCAGCAGCTTAACTCCGGGACAGGTCGATTACGAGCAGTACTTC
>few|14|TRBJ2-7|-|TRBV9
CASSVSPSFWEQYF
TGTGCCAGCAGCGTATCCCCGAGTTTTTGGGAGCAGTACTTC
>-|11|TRBJ1-2|-|TRBV20-1
CLAEGSYGYTF
TGCCTAGCAGAAGGTTCCTATGGCTACACCTTC
>few|15|TRBJ2-7|-|TRBV14
CASSLELGRPHEQYF
TGTGCCAGCAGCCTCGAACTGGGGCGGCCGCACGAGCAGTACTTC
>-|15|TRBJ1-4|-|TRBV5-1
CASSLSTGEYEKLFF
TGCGCCAGCAGCTTGTCTACAGGCGAATATGAAAAACTGTTTTTT
>once|15|TRBJ1-1|TRBD1|TRBV5-4
CASSLSWTGDSEAFF
TGTGCCAGCAGCTTGAGTTGGACAGGGGATTCTGAAGCTTTCTTT
>-|14|TRBJ2-2|-|TRBV5-1
CASSLNWGAGELFF
TGCGCCAGCAGCTTGAATTGGGGCGCCGGGGAGCTGTTTTTT
>-|13|TRBJ1-4|-|TRBV12-3/TRBV12-4
CASSPYRNEKLFF
TGTGCCAGCAGTCCTTACAGGAATGAAAAACTGTTTTTT
>-|11|TRBJ1-3|-|TRBV10-3
CAISEPSRIYF
TGTGCCATCAGTGAACCCTCGAGGATATATTTT
>-|15|TRBJ1-1|-|TRBV19
CASSPLGGSDPEAFF
TGTGCCAGTAGTCCTCTTGGGGGGAGTGACCCTGAAGCTTTCTTT
>-|19|TRBJ1-5|TRBD1|TRBV4-3
CASSQDQPLGTGVFQPQHF
TGCGCCAGCAGCCAAGACCAACCCCTCGGGACAGGGGTTTTTCAGCCCCAGCATTTT
>-|22|TRBJ2-7|TRBD2|TRBV6-6
CASSQARGKKGLAGGLLYEQYF
TGTGCCAGCAGTCAGGCGAGGGGCAAAAAAGGACTAGCGGGAGGCCTACTCTACGAGCAGTACTTC
>-|13|TRBJ1-6|-|TRBV6-2/TRBV6-3
CASSSSYNSPLHF
TGTGCCAGCAGTTCCAGCTATAATTCACCCCTCCACTTT
>-|14|TRBJ2-3|TRBD1|TRBV7-9
CASSRDRSTDTQYF
TGTGCCAGCAGCCGGGACAGAAGCACAGATACGCAGTATTTT
>-|15|TRBJ1-1|-|TRBV11-2
CASSPGRTWGTEAFF
TGTGCCAGCAGCCCCGGGAGGACATGGGGCACTGAAGCTTTCTTT
>-|16|TRBJ2-5|-|TRBV5-1
CASSLEGRGGSETQYF
TGCGCCAGCAGCTTGGAGGGGCGGGGTGGAAGTGAGACCCAGTACTTC
>-|15|TRBJ2-7|-|TRBV10-3
CAISGSGGGLLEQYF
TGTGCCATCAGTGGATCTGGGGGGGGGCTTCTCGAGCAGTACTTC
>-|13|TRBJ2-7|TRBD1|TRBV6-5
CASSTGGRYEQYF
TGTGCCAGCAGTACAGGGGGTCGGTACGAGCAGTACTTC
>-|13|TRBJ1-2|-|TRBV28
CASKSGSNYGYTF
TGTGCCAGCAAATCCGGGTCCAACTATGGCTACACCTTC
>-|18|TRBJ2-3|TRBD2|TRBV7-8
CASSLDTLAGPSTDTQYF
TGTGCCAGCAGCTTAGATACGTTAGCGGGACCTAGCACAGATACGCAGTATTTT
>-|12|TRBJ1-2|-|TRBV6-1
CASSDRVDGYTF
TGTGCCAGCAGTGACAGGGTGGATGGCTACACCTTC